The 9 T cell receptor beta chains in this list originate from one sample, sequenced in a study of metastatic and nonmetastatic thyroid tumors. TCRdb re-processed the PCR reads through MiXCR. The table lists around 15,000 clones, over 10% of them singletons. Thyroid surgery took place with no prior treatment in any patient. The sequenced sample consisted of blood. Receptor source: a female donor with papillary thyroid cancer or a benign thyroid nodule (not recorded which). Some clones in this sample may be carry-over from other donors' samples.

At least ten counts were recorded for this clone. The rearrangement joins TRBV10-3 to TRBJ2-1, with TRBD2 matching 11 bases. The CDR3 extends over 14 amino acids. Germline V CDR1 and CDR2: ENHRY, SYGVKD. Germline trimming cut 7 bases from V and 8 bases from J; bases unmatched to any gene: 7. The CDR3 DNA reads as TGTGCCATCACGACTAGCGGGGAAGGCGATGAGCAGTTCTTC. This encodes CAITTSGEGDEQFF.

About this clone itself: At one end, the junction sequence differs from germline, possibly due to a read error. The same CDR3 arises from other DNA sequences in this sample as well. The chain couples TRBV11-2 to TRBJ2-2, with D possibly TRBD2 on 5 matching bases. CDR3 length: 15 residues. In germline, CDR1 is SGHAT, CDR2 FQNNGV. Here the CDR3 DNA reads TGTGCCAGCAGCTTGGGATATTCGGATACCGGGGAGCTGTTTTTC. It translates to CASSLGYSDTGELFF.

The genes are TRBV25-1 and TRBJ2-3; 8 bases line up with TRBD1. V was clipped by 6 bases and J by 2 bases; unmatched bases: 7. CDR3 size: 15 residues. Germline-derived CDR1 and CDR2 are MGHDK and SYGVNS. CDR3 nucleotides: TGTGCCAGCAGCCCGACAGGGGTACCCACAGATACGCAGTATTTT. It translates to CASSPTGVPTDTQYF.

Ten or more counts support this clone. This chain uses TRBV28 with TRBJ2-6, with 7 bases matching TRBD1. This CDR3 has 19 residues. The V and J ends lost 3 bases and 2 bases, in that order; junction bases with no gene match: 13. Looked up from germline, CDR1 is MDHEN and CDR2 is SYDVKM. For the CDR3, the DNA is TGTGCCAGCAGTTTCCAACAGGGGCTTATTAGGACTGGGGCCAACGTCCTGACTTTC. It yields the protein CASSFQQGLIRTGANVLTF.

This clone was found a few times. The chain carries TRBV6-1 and TRBJ2-1, with 8 positions matching TRBD1. V lost 6 bases, J lost 10 bases, and 11 bases stayed unmatched. The CDR3 has 14 amino acids. Looked up from germline, CDR1 is MNHNS and CDR2 is SASEGT. The CDR3 loop is CASSMDPGGREQFF. The CDR3 nucleotides are TGTGCCAGCAGCATGGATCCAGGGGGCAGGGAGCAGTTCTTC.

This clone rates as medium-sized. The rearrangement joins TRBV27 to TRBJ1-6; D is unresolved. The length of the CDR3 is 16 residues. With 1 base removed from V and 2 bases from J, the gap between germline ends came to 9 bases. Germline CDR1 is MNHEY and CDR2 is SMNVEV (reference sequence). The DNA of the CDR3 is TGTGCCAGCAGTTTATTTGAGCTACCCTATAATTCACCCCTCCACTTT. Its translation: CASSLFELPYNSPLHF.

The sample holds many counts of this clone. This chain links TRBV2 with TRBJ1-1; tentatively, D is TRBD1 (6 bases). There are 12 residues in the CDR3. Germline-derived CDR1 and CDR2 are SNHLY and FYNNEI. The V end lost 8 bases, the J end lost 3 bases, and 10 bases lay between the germline ends. The CDR3 sequence: CASQDSHTEAFF. CDR3 DNA sequence: TGTGCCAGCCAGGACAGTCACACTGAAGCTTTCTTT.

This clone was recorded a few times. This may be a read error: a much more frequent sequence differs by one nucleotide. The genes are TRBV29-1 and TRBJ2-1; no definite D call. Deletions cut 6 bases from V and 6 bases from J, with 12 bases between. This CDR3 spans 12 amino acids. Germline V gives CDR1 SQVTM, CDR2 ANQGSEA. DNA of the CDR3: TGCAGCGTAGTACAGTTAACCAATGAGCAGTTCTTC. It yields the protein CSVVQLTNEQFF.

The CDR3 bases are TGCGCCAGCAACCAGTTAAGCGGTGGCAACAATGAGCAGTTCTTC. Residues: CASNQLSGGNNEQFF. This rearrangement joins TRBV5-1 to TRBJ2-1; weak D call: TRBD2 (5 bases). Trimming cost V 6 bases and J 5 bases, with 18 bases left between them. The germline V gene encodes CDR1 SGHRS and CDR2 YFSETQ. The CDR3 is 15 residues long.